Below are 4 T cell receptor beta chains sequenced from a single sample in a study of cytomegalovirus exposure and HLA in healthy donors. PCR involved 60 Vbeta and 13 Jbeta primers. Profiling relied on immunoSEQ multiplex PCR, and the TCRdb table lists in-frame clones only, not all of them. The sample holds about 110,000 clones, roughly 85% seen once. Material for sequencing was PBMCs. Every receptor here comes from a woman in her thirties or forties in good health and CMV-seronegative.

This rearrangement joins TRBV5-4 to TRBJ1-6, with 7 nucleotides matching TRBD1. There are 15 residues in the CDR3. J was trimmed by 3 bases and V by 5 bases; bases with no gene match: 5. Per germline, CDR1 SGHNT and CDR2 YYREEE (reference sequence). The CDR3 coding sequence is TGTGCCAGCAGATCAGGGACAGACTATAATTCACCCCTCCACTTT. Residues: CASRSGTDYNSPLHF.

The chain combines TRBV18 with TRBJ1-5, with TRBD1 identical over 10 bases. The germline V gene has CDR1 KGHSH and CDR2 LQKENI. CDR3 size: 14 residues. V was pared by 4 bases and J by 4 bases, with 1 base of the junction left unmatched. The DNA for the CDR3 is TGTGCCAGCTCACTGGACAGGGGGAATCAGCCCCAGCATTTT. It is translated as CASSLDRGNQPQHF.

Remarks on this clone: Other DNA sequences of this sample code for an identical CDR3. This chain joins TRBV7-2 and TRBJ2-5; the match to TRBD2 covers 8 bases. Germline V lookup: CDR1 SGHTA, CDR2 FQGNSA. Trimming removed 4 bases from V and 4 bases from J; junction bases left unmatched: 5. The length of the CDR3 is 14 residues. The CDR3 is CASSSGLAGETQYF. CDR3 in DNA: TGTGCCAGCAGCTCCGGGCTAGCGGGAGAGACCCAGTACTTC.

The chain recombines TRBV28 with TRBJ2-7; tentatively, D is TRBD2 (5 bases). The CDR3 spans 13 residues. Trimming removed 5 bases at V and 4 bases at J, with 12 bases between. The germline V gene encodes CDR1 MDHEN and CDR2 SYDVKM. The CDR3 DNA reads TGTGCCAGCAGTGTCGGACGGGGATACGAGCAGTACTTC. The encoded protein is CASSVGRGYEQYF.